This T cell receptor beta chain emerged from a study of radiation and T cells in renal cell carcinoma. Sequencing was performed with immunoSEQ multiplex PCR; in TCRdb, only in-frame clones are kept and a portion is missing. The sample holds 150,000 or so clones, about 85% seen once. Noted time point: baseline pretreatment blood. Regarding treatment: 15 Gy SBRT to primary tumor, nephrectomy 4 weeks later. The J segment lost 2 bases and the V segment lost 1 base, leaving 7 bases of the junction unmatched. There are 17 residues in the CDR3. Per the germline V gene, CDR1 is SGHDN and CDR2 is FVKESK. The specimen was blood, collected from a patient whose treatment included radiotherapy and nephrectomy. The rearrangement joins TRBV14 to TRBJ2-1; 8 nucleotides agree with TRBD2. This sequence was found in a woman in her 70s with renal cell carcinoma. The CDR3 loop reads CASSQGGAGATYNEQFF. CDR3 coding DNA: TGTGCCAGCAGCCAAGGGGGAGCGGGGGCGACCTACAATGAGCAGTTCTTC.